This T cell receptor (beta chain) was sequenced in a study of blood T cell repertoires in COVID-19. At the level of the study: Spain, Italy and the United States supplied samples that represented acute and convalescent COVID-19.

Original data processing: Amplification of reference gene primers was used by the study to estimate nucleated cell counts. TCRdb keeps only in-frame clones here, not all; method: immunoSEQ multiplex PCR. The V and J calls and the clone size are those of that table, but D and trimming were determined from the DNA. The sample records 250,000 or so clones, around four fifths being singletons. V lost 2 bases to trimming and J lost 5 bases, with 9 bases between them. CDR1 is KGHSH, CDR2 LQKENI, per germline. This CDR3 region has 14 residues. The chain links TRBV18 to TRBJ2-2; tentative D call: TRBD1 (5 bases). The origin of this receptor is an elderly woman with acute or convalescent COVID-19. Sequenced: peripheral blood. This chain's CDR3 is CASSPGAETGELFF. Written as DNA, the CDR3 is TGTGCCAGCTCACCAGGGGCCGAGACCGGGGAGCTGTTTTTT.